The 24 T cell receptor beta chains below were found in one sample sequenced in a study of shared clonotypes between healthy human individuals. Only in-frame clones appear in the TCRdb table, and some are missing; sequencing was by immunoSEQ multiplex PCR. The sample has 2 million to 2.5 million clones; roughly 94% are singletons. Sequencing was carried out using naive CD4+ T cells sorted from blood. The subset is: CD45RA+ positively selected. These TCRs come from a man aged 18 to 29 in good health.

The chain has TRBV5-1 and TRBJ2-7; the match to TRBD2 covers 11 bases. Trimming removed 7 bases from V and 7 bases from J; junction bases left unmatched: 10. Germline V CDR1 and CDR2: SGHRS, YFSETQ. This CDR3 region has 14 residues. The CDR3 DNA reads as TGCGCCAGCTTTAGCGGGGGGGCCGATGGAGAGCAGTACTTC. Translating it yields CASFSGGADGEQYF.

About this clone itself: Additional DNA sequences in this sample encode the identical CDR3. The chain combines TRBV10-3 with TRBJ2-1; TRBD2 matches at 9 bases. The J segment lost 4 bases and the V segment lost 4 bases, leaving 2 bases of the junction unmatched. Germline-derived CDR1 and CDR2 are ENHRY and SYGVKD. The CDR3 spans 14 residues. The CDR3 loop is CAISGTSGYNEQFF. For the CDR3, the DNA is TGTGCCATCAGTGGCACTAGCGGGTACAATGAGCAGTTCTTC.

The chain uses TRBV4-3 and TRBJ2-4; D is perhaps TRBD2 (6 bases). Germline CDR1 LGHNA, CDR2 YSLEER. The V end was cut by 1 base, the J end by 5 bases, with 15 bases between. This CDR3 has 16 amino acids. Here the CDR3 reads CASSQGPGALQNIQYF. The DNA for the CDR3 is TGCGCCAGCAGCCAAGGGCCGGGAGCCCTCCAAAACATTCAGTACTTC.

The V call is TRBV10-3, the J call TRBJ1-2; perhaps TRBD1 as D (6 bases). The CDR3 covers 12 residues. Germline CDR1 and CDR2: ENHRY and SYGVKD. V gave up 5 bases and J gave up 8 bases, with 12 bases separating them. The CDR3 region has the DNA TGTGCCATCAGTCCCTACAGGGACGGCTACACCTTC. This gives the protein CAISPYRDGYTF.

The CDR3 spells CAISDANEQFF. The CDR3 region has the DNA TGTGCCATCAGTGATGCTAATGAGCAGTTCTTC. The J gene is TRBJ2-1, the V gene TRBV10-3, with no clear D. V was pared by 3 bases and J by 7 bases, with 4 bases between. The CDR3 totals 11 residues. The germline V gene has CDR1 ENHRY and CDR2 SYGVKD.

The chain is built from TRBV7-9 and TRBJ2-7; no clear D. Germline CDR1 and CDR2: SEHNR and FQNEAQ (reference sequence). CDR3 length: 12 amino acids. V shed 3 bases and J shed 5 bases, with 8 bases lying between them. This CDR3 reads CASSFPADEQYF. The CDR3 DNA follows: TGTGCCAGCAGCTTCCCGGCGGACGAGCAGTACTTC. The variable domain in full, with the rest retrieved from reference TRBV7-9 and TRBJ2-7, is DTGVSQNPRHKITKRGQNVTFRCDPISEHNRLYWYRQTLGQGPEFLTYFQNEAQLEKSRLLSDRFSAERPKGSFSTLEIQRTEQGDSAMYLCASSFPADEQYFGPGTRLTVT.

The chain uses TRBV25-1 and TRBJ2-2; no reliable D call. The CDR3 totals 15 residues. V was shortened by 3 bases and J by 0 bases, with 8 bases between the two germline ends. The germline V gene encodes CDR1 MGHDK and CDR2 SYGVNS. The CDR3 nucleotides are TGTGCCAGCAGTGACCAAAGTCCGAACACCGGGGAGCTGTTTTTT. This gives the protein CASSDQSPNTGELFF.

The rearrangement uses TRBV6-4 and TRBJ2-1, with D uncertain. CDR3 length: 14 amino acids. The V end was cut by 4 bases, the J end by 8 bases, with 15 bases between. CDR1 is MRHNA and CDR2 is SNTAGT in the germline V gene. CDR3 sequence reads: CASSAGSARDEQFF. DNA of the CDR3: TGTGCCAGCAGTGCGGGCAGCGCTCGGGATGAGCAGTTCTTC.

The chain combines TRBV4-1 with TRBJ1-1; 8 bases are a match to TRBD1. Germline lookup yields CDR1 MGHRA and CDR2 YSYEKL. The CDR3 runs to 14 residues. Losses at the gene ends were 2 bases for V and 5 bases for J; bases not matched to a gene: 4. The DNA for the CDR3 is TGCGCCAGCAGCCAACCCCGACAGGGGACTGAAGCTTTCTTT. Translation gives CASSQPRQGTEAFF.

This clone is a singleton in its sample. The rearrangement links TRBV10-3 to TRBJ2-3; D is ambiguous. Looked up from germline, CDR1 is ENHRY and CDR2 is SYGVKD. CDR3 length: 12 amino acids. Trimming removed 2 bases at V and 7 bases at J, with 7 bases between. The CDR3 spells CAISENAYTQYF. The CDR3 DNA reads TGTGCCATCAGTGAGAATGCTTATACGCAGTATTTT.

The CDR3 DNA sequence: TGTGCCAGCAGCTTGGTTGACAGACCACTGAACACTGAAGCTTTCTTT. As protein: CASSLVDRPLNTEAFF. V gene TRBV5-4 combines with J gene TRBJ1-1; weak D call: TRBD1 (5 bases). Germline V gives CDR1 SGHNT, CDR2 YYREEE (reference sequence). The germline V and J ends were trimmed by 0 bases and 0 bases, with 12 bases remaining between them. CDR3 size: 16 residues.

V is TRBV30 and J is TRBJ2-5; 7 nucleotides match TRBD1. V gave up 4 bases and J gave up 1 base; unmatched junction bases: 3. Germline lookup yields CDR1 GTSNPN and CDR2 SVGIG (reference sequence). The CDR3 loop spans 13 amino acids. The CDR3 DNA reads TGTGCCTGGAACAGGGGAGTCCAAGAGACCCAGTACTTC. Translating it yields CAWNRGVQETQYF.

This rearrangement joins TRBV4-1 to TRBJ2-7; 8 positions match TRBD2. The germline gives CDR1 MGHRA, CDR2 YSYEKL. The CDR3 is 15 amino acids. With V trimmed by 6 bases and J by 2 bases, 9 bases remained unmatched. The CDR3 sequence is CASRGGLAVPYEQYF. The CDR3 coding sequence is TGCGCCAGCAGGGGAGGACTAGCTGTTCCCTACGAGCAGTACTTC.

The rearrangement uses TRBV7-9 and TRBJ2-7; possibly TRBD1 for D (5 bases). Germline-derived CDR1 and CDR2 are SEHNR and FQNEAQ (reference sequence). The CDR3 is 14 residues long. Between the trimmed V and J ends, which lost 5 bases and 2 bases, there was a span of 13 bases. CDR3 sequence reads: CASSPDGAAYEQYF. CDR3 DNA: TGTGCCAGCAGCCCCGATGGGGCTGCCTACGAGCAGTACTTC.

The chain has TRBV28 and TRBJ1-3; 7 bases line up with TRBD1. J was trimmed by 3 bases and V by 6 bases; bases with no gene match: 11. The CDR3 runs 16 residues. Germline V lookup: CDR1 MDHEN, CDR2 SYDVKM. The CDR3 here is CASRTGAAGGGNTIYF. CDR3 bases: TGTGCCAGCAGGACGGGGGCGGCAGGGGGTGGAAACACCATATATTTT.

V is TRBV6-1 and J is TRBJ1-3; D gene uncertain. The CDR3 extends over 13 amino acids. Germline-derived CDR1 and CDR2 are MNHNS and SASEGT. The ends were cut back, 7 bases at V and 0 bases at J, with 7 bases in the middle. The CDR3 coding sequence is TGTGCCAGCATCCCGTCCTCTGGAAACACCATATATTTT. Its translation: CASIPSSGNTIYF.

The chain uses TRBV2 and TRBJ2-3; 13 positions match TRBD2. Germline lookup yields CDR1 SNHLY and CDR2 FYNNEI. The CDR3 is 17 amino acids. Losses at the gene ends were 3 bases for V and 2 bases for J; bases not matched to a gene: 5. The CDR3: CASSDGTSGTVTDTQYF. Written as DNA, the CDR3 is TGTGCCAGCAGTGATGGGACTAGCGGGACGGTCACAGATACGCAGTATTTT.

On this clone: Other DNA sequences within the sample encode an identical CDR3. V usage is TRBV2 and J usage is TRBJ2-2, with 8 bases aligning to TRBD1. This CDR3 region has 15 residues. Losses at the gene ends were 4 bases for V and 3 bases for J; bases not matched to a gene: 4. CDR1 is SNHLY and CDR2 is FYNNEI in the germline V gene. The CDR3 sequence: CASSAGQGDTGELFF. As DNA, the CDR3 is TGTGCCAGCAGTGCCGGACAGGGTGACACCGGGGAGCTGTTTTTT.

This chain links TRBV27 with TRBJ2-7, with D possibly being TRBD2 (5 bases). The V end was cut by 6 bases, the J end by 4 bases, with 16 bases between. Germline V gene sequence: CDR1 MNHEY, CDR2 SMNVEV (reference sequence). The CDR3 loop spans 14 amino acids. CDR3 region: CASSRLGLAYEQYF. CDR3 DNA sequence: TGTGCCAGCAGCCGTCTTGGGCTAGCTTACGAGCAGTACTTC.

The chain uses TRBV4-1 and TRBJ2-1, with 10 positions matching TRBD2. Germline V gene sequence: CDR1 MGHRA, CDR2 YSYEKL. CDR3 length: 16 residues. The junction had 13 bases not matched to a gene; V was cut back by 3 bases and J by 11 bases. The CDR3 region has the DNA TGCGCCAGCAGCCATCCCGGTAGGGCTAGCGGGAGTCAGCAGTTCTTC. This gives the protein CASSHPGRASGSQQFF.

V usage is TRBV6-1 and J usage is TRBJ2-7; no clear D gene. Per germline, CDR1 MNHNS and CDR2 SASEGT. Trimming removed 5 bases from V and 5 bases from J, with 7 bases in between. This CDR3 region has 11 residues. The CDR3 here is CASSQTDEQYF. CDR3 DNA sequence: TGTGCCAGCAGTCAAACAGACGAGCAGTACTTC.

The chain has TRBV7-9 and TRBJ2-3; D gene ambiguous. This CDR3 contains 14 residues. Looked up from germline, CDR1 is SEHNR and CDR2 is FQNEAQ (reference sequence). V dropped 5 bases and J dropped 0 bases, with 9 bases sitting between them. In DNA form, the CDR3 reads TGTGCCAGCAGCGTGGGTATAAGCACAGATACGCAGTATTTT. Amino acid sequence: CASSVGISTDTQYF.

The chain's CDR3 is CASSLQRPGGASQYF. The CDR3 DNA is TGTGCCAGCAGCTTGCAGAGACCTGGGGGGGCGTCCCAGTACTTC. V gene TRBV5-4 combines with J gene TRBJ2-5; possibly TRBD2 for D (7 bases). Trimming pared 1 base from V and 9 bases from J, leaving 19 bases between. There are 15 residues in the CDR3. Looked up from germline, CDR1 is SGHNT and CDR2 is YYREEE (reference sequence).

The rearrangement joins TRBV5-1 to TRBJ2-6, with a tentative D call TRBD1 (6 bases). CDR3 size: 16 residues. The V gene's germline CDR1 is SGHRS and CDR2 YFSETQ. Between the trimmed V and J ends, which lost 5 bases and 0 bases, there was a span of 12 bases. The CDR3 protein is CASSSLTGSGANVLTF. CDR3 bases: TGCGCCAGCAGTTCCCTGACAGGCTCTGGGGCCAACGTCCTGACTTTC.